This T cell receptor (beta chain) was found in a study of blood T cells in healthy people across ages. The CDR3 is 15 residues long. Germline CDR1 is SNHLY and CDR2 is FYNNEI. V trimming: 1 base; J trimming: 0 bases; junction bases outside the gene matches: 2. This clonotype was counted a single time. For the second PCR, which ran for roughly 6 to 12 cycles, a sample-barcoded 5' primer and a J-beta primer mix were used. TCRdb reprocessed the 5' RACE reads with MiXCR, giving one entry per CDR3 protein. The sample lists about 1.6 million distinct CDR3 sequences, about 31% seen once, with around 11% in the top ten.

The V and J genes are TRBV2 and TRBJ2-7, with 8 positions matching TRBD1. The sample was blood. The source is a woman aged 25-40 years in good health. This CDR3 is CASSEDRGYSYEQYF. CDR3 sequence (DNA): TGTGCCAGCAGTGAAGACAGGGGGTACTCCTACGAGCAGTACTTC.